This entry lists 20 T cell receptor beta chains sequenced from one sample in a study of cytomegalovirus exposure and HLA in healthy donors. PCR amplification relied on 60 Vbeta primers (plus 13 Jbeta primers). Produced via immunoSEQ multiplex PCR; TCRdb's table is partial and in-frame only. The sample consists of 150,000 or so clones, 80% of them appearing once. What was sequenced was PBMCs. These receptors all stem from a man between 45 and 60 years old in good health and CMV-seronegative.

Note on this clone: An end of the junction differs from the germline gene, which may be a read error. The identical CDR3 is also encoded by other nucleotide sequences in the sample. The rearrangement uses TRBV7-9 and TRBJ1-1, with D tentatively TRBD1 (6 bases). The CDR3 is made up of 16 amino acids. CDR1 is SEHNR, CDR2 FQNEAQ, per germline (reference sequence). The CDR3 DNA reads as TGTGCCAGCAGCTTGTTCAGGGGCACGGCGGACACTGAGGCTTTCTTT. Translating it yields CASSLFRGTADTEAFF.

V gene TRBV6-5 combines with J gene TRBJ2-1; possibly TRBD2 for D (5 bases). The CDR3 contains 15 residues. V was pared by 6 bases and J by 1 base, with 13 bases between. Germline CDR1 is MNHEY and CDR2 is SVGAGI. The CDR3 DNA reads TGTGCCAGCAGGACTACTCTCTCGTCCTACAATGAGCAGTTCTTC. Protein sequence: CASRTTLSSYNEQFF.

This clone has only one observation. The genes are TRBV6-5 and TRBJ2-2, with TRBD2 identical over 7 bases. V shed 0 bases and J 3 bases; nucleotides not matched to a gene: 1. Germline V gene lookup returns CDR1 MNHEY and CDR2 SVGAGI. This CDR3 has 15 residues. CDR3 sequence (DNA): TGTGCCAGCAGTTACTCACGGGGGGACACCGGGGAGCTGTTTTTT. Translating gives CASSYSRGDTGELFF.

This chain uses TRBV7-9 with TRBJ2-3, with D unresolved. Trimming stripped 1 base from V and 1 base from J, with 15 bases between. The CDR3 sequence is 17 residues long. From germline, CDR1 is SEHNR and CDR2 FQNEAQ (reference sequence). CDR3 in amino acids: CASSLVPDSTGTDTQYF. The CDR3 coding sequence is TGTGCCAGCAGCTTAGTACCGGATTCGACTGGCACAGATACGCAGTATTTT.

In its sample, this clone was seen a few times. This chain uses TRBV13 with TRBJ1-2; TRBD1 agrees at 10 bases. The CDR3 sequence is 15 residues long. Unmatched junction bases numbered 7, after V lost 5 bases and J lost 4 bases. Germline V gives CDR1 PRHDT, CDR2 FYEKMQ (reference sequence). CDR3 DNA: TGTGCCAGCAGCACTTGGACAGGGGGTGGCTATGGCTACACCTTC. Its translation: CASSTWTGGGYGYTF.

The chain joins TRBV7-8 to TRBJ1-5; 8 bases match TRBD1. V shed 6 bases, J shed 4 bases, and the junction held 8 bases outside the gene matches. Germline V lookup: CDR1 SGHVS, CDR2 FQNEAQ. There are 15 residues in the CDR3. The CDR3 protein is CASSQGQAFNQPQHF. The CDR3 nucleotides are TGTGCCAGCAGTCAGGGACAGGCATTTAATCAGCCCCAGCATTTT.

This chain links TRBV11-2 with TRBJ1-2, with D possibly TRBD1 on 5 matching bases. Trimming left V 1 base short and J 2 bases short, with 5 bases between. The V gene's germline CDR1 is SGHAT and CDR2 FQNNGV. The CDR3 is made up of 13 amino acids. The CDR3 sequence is CASSLAGNYGYTF. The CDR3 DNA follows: TGTGCCAGCAGCTTAGCAGGGAACTATGGCTACACCTTC. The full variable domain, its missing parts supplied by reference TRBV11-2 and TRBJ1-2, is EAGVAQSPRYKIIEKRQSVAFWCNPISGHATLYWYQQILGQGPKLLIQFQNNGVVDDSQLPKDRFSAERLKGVDSTLKIQPAKLEDSAVYLCASSLAGNYGYTFGSGTRLTVV.

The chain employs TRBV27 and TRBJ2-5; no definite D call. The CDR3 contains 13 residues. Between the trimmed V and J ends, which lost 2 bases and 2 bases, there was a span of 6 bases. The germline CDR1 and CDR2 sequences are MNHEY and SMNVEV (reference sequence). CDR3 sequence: CASSLTRQETQYF. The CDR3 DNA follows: TGTGCCAGCAGTTTAACCAGACAAGAGACCCAGTACTTC.

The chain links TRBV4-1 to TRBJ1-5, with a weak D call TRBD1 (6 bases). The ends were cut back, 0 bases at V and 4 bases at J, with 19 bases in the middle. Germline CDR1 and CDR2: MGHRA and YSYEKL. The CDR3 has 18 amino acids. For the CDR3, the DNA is TGCGCCAGCAGCCAAGATGGGCCAGGGGCTAGGAGAAATCAGCCCCAGCATTTT. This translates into CASSQDGPGARRNQPQHF.

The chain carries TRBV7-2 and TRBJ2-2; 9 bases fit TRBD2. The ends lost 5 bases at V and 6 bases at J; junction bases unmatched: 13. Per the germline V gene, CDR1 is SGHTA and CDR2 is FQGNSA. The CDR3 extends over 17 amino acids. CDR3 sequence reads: CASSRGGGGAPPGELFF. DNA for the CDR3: TGTGCCAGCAGCCGAGGGGGCGGGGGGGCTCCCCCCGGGGAGCTGTTTTTT.

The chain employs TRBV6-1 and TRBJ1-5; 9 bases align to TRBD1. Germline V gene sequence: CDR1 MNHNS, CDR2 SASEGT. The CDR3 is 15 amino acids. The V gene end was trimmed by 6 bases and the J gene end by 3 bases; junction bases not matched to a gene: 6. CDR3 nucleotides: TGTGCCAGCAGCACCGGACAGGGGAACAATCAGCCCCAGCATTTT. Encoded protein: CASSTGQGNNQPQHF.

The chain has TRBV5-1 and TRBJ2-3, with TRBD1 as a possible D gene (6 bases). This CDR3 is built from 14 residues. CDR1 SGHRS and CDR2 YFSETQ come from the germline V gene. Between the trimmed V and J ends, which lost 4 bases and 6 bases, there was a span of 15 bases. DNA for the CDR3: TGCGCCAGCAGCCCCGGGACACCTTCCGATACGCAGTATTTT. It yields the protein CASSPGTPSDTQYF. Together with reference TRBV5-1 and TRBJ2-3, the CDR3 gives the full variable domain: KAGVTQTPRYLIKTRGQQVTLSCSPISGHRSVSWYQQTPGQGLQFLFEYFSETQRNKGNFPGRFSGRQFSNSRSEMNVSTLELGDSALYLCASSPGTPSDTQYFGPGTRLTVL.

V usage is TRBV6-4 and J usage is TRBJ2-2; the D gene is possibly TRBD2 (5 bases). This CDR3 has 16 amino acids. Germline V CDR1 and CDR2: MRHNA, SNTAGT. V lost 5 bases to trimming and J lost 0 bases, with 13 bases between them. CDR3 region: CASSPRGATNTGELFF. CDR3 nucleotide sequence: TGTGCCAGCAGTCCTCGGGGAGCCACGAACACCGGGGAGCTGTTTTTT.

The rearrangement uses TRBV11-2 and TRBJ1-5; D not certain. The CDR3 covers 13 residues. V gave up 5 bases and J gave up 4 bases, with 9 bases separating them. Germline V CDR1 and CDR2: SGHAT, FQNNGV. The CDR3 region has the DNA TGTGCCAGCAGCGTGAACTATAATCAGCCCCAGCATTTT. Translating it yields CASSVNYNQPQHF. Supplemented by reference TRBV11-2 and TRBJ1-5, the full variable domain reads EAGVAQSPRYKIIEKRQSVAFWCNPISGHATLYWYQQILGQGPKLLIQFQNNGVVDDSQLPKDRFSAERLKGVDSTLKIQPAKLEDSAVYLCASSVNYNQPQHFGDGTRLSIL.

CDR3 coding DNA: TGTGCCAGCCACAAGGTTGGGACAGTCTATGGCTACACCTTC. Amino acid sequence: CASHKVGTVYGYTF. V usage is TRBV6-5 and J usage is TRBJ1-2; the match to TRBD1 covers 7 bases. In germline, CDR1 is MNHEY, CDR2 SVGAGI. This CDR3 spans 14 amino acids. V lost 8 bases to trimming and J lost 4 bases; unmatched junction nucleotides: 10.

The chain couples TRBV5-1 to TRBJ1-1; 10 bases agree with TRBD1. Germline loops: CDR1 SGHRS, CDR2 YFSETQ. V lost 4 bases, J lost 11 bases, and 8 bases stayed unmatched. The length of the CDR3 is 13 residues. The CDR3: CASSRTGGRDAFF. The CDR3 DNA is TGCGCCAGCAGCCGGACAGGGGGACGGGATGCTTTCTTT.

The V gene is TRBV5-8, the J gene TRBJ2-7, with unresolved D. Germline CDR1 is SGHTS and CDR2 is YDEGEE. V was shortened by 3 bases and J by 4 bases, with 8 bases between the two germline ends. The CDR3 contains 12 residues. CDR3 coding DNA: TGTGCCAGCAGCTCACTTCCTTACGAGCAGTACTTC. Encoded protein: CASSSLPYEQYF.

The CDR3 is CAIREGQGASDTQYF. In DNA, the CDR3 is TGTGCCATCAGGGAGGGACAGGGGGCCTCAGATACGCAGTATTTT. The rearrangement links TRBV10-3 to TRBJ2-3, with TRBD1 matching over 12 bases. V gave up 6 bases and J gave up 4 bases; unmatched junction bases: 5. Germline values: CDR1 ENHRY, CDR2 SYGVKD. The CDR3 contains 15 residues.

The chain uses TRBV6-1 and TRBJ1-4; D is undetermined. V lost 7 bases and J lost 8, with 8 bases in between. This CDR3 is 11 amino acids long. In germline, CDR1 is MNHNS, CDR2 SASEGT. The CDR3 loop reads CASTREEKLFF. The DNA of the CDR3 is TGTGCCAGCACAAGAGAGGAAAAACTGTTTTTT.

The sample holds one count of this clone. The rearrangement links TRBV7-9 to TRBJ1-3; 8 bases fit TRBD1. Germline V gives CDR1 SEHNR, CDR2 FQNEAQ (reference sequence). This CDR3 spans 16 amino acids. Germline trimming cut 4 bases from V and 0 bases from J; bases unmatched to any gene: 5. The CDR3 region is CASSWGQEVSGNTIYF. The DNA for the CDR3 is TGTGCCAGCAGCTGGGGACAGGAGGTCTCTGGAAACACCATATATTTT.